The 9 T cell receptor beta chains below were found in one sample sequenced in a study of cytomegalovirus exposure and HLA in healthy donors. The PCR employed 60 Vbeta primers together with 13 Jbeta primers. TCRdb keeps only in-frame clones here, not all; method: immunoSEQ multiplex PCR. The repertoire includes 95,000 to 130,000 clones, 70% to 75% of them detected once, and roughly 1.6% sits in the top ten. The sequenced material came from PBMCs. All receptors derive from a woman under 30 in good health and CMV-seronegative.

This chain links TRBV5-6 with TRBJ1-4; 9 bases align to TRBD1. Germline V gene data show CDR1 as SGHDT and CDR2 as YYEEEE. V gave up 3 bases and J gave up 8 bases; unmatched junction bases: 5. The CDR3 spans 14 residues. The CDR3 DNA is TGTGCCAGCAGCTGGACAGGGGATTTCGAAAAACTGTTTTTT. Its protein is CASSWTGDFEKLFF.

The count of this clone is one. V usage is TRBV18 and J usage is TRBJ1-5, with 7 bases that match TRBD1. The length of the CDR3 is 16 residues. CDR1 and CDR2 from the germline V gene are KGHSH and LQKENI. The ends lost 5 bases at V and 3 bases at J; junction bases unmatched: 10. The CDR3 sequence is CASSSLPGQNNQPQHF. The CDR3 DNA is TGTGCCAGCTCATCCTTACCGGGACAGAACAATCAGCCCCAGCATTTT.

The J gene is TRBJ1-1, the V gene TRBV5-4, with D possibly being TRBD1 (6 bases). There are 16 residues in the CDR3. The V gene lost 4 bases and the J gene lost 3 bases, with 19 bases spanning the gap. CDR1 SGHNT and CDR2 YYREEE come from the germline V gene (reference sequence). CDR3 region: CASSPGLTGHDTEAFF. The CDR3 nucleotides are TGTGCCAGCAGCCCGGGTCTGACGGGACACGACACTGAAGCTTTCTTT.

J is TRBJ2-7 and V is TRBV19, with D tentatively TRBD2 (6 bases). There are 14 residues in the CDR3. Germline V gene lookup returns CDR1 LNHDA and CDR2 SQIVND (reference sequence). V was pared by 1 base and J by 5 bases, with 12 bases between. The CDR3, as DNA: TGTGCCAGTAGTATAGGCGGGGCCTCTAACGAGCAGTACTTC. This sequence encodes CASSIGGASNEQYF.

CDR3 sequence: CASSASGQGDYEQYF. In DNA form, the CDR3 reads TGTGCCAGCAGTGCCTCAGGACAGGGGGACTACGAGCAGTACTTC. V gene TRBV25-1 combines with J gene TRBJ2-7; 10 bases match TRBD1. J gave up 3 bases and V 4 bases, and 6 bases lay outside the gene matches. Germline V lookup: CDR1 MGHDK, CDR2 SYGVNS. The CDR3 covers 15 residues.

The chain has TRBV28 and TRBJ1-1; D remains ambiguous. The CDR3 extends over 17 amino acids. V lost 4 bases and J 1 base, leaving 19 bases between the germline ends. Germline CDR1 and CDR2: MDHEN and SYDVKM. The CDR3, as DNA: TGTGCCAGCAGTTATAGCTCCCCCGGGGTGCGGAACACTGAAGCTTTCTTT. This gives the protein CASSYSSPGVRNTEAFF. The full variable domain, its missing parts supplied by reference TRBV28 and TRBJ1-1, is DVKVTQSSRYLVKRTGEKVFLECVQDMDHENMFWYRQDPGLGLRLIYFSYDVKMKEKGDIPEGYSVSREKKERFSLILESASTNQTSMYLCASSYSSPGVRNTEAFFGQGTRLTVV.

The gene calls are TRBV11-2 and TRBJ1-1; possible D gene TRBD1, 5 bases. The CDR3 is made up of 16 amino acids. Germline CDR1 SGHAT, CDR2 FQNNGV. V lost 0 bases and J lost 5, with 16 bases in between. The DNA for the CDR3 is TGTGCCAGCAGCTTAGATTTGAGTGACAGTGAAACTGAAGCTTTCTTT. Residues: CASSLDLSDSETEAFF.

The chain carries TRBV19 and TRBJ1-1; D might be TRBD1 (5 bases). The CDR3 length is 14 residues. V dropped 8 bases and J dropped 0 bases, with 13 bases sitting between them. Germline V gives CDR1 LNHDA, CDR2 SQIVND (reference sequence). The CDR3 reads CASLQPTVNTEAFF. The CDR3 DNA reads TGTGCCAGTCTACAACCGACAGTGAACACTGAAGCTTTCTTT.

This rearrangement joins TRBV6-1 to TRBJ1-1, with 7 positions matching TRBD1. J lost 7 bases, V lost 6 bases, and 8 bases had no gene match. CDR3 length: 13 residues. CDR1 MNHNS and CDR2 SASEGT come from the germline V gene. The CDR3 protein is CASSPEGGDEAFF. CDR3 sequence (DNA): TGTGCCAGCAGCCCGGAAGGGGGCGATGAAGCTTTCTTT.